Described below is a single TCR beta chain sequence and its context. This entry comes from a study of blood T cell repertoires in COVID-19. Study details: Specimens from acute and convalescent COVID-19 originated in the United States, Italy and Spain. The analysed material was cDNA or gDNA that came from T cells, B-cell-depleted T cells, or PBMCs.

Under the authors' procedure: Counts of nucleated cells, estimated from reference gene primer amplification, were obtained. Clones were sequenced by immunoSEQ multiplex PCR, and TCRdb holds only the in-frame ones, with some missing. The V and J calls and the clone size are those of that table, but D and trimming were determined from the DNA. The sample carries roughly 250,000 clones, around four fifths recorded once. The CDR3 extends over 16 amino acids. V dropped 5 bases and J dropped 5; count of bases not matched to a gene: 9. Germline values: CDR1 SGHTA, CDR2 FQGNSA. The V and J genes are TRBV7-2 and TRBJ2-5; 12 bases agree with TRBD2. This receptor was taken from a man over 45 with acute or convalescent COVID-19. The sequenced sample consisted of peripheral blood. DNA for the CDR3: TGTGCCAGCAGCCCAAGGAGGCTAGCGGGAGGGGAGACCCAGTACTTC. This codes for CASSPRRLAGGETQYF.